This TCR beta chain was retrieved from a study of shared clonotypes between healthy human individuals. Overall study context: Plates per donor: three CD4 naive, three CD4 memory, two CD8 naive, one CD8 memory.

Study-level findings and limits: Naive subsets typically showed greater estimated richness than memory subsets. Generation probabilities were higher for clonotypes shared across all four sorted-subset donors than for unshared ones.

On this clone: As yet, its antigen is unknown.

Selected positively for CCR7 and CD45RO-negative, naive CD8 cells excluded terminally differentiated effector memory CD45RA+ cells. TCRdb keeps only in-frame clones here, not all; method: immunoSEQ multiplex PCR. Among around 1.9 million clones listed, about 93% were seen once. Sequencing was done on a sample of naive CD8+ T cells from PBMCs. This clonotype originated in a man aged 18 to 29 in good health. Some clones in this sample may be carry-over from other donors' samples.

As DNA, the CDR3 is TGTGCCAGCAGTGAAGAGTTAGGGTGGGGCGAGCAGTACTTC. It translates to CASSEELGWGEQYF. V is TRBV2 and J is TRBJ2-7; D uncertain. This CDR3 has 14 residues. The V and J ends lost 1 base and 6 bases respectively, with 13 bases between them. The V gene's germline CDR1 is SNHLY and CDR2 FYNNEI.